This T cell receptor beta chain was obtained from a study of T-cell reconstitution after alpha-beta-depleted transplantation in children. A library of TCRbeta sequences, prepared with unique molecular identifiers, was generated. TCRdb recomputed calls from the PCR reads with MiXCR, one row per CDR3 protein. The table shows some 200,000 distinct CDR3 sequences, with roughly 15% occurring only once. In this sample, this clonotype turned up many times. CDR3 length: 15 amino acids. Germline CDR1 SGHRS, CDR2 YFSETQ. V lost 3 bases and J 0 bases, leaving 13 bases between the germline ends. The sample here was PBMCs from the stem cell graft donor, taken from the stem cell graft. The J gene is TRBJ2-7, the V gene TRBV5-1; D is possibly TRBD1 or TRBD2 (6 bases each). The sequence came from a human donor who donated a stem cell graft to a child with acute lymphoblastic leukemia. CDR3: CASSSVRGDSYEQYF. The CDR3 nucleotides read TGCGCCAGCAGCTCTGTTAGGGGGGACTCCTACGAGCAGTACTTC.